This T cell receptor (beta chain) was found in a study of identical twins. Study results and limitations: Whereas memory repertoires showed no such difference, abundant cord blood beta clonotypes carried fewer insertions. Out-of-frame alpha sequences common to twins were enriched for low generation probability. Twins showed weaker excess sharing in their beta out-of-frame sequences.

One entry per CDR3 protein, called by TCRdb with MiXCR from the 5' RACE reads. The sample lists 450,000 or so distinct CDR3 sequences; roughly an eighth were seen once. Germline loops: CDR1 SGHTA, CDR2 FQGNSA. V lost 4 bases to trimming and J lost 8 bases, with 10 bases between them. This CDR3 is built from 12 residues. This clonotype came up a few times. Its matching antigen is unknown. This sample was shared with a second study, whose subject was yellow fever vaccine responses in identical twins.

The sequence came from a woman aged 18-30 years in good health. The V gene is TRBV7-2, the J gene TRBJ2-3; no definite D call. The sample comprised CD4+ T cells sorted from blood. DNA of the CDR3: TGTGCCAGCAGCTCGACTGGACCTACGCAGTATTTT. Amino acid sequence: CASSSTGPTQYF.